This TCR beta chain is drawn from a study of shared clonotypes between healthy human individuals. Libraries were prepared by immunoSEQ multiplex PCR; TCRdb keeps only in-frame clonotypes and omits some of them. In the table there are 1 million to 1.2 million clones, 70% to 85% of which are singletons. The CDR3 covers 11 residues. The V gene's germline CDR1 is SQVTM and CDR2 ANQGSEA. Trimming left V 3 bases short and J 6 bases short, with 7 bases between. Sequencing was done on a sample of memory CD4+ T cells from PBMCs. Subset defined: CD45RA-negative fraction. The receptor's source is a young man in good health. Some clones in this sample may be carry-over from other donors' samples. This chain uses TRBV29-1 with TRBJ2-3; D unresolved. The DNA for the CDR3 is TGCAGCGTTGATTTCGTCGATACGCAGTATTTT. Amino acids: CSVDFVDTQYF.